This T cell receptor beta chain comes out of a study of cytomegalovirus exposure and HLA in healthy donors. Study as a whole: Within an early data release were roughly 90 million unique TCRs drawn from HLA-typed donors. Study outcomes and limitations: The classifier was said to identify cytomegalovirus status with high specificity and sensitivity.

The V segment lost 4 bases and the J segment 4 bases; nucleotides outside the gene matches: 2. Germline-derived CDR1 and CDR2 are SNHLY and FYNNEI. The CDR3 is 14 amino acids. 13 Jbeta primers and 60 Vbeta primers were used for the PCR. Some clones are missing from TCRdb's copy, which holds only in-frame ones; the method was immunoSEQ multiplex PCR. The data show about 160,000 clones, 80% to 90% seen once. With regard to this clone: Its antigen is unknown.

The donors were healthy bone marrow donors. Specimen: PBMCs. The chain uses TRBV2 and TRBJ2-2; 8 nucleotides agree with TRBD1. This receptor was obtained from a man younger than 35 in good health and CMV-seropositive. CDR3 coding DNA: TGTGCCAGCAGTGTAACAGGGGGCACCGGGGAGCTGTTTTTT. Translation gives CASSVTGGTGELFF.